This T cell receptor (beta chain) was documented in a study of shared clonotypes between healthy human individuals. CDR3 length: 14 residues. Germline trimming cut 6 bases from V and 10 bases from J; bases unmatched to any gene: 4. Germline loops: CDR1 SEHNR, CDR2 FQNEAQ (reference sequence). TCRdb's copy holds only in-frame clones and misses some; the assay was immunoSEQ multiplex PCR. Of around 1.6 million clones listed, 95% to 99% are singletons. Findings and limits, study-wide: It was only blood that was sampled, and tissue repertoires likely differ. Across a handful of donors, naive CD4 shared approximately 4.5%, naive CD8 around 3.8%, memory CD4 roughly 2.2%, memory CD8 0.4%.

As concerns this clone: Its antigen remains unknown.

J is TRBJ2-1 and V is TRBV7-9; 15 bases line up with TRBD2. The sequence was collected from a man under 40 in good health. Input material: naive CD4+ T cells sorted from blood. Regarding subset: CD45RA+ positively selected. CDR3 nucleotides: TGTGCCAGCAGTATGGGACTAGCGGGAGGCGAGCAGTTCTTC. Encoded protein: CASSMGLAGGEQFF. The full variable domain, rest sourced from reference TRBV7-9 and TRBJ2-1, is DTGVSQNPRHKITKRGQNVTFRCDPISEHNRLYWYRQTLGQGPEFLTYFQNEAQLEKSRLLSDRFSAERPKGSFSTLEIQRTEQGDSAMYLCASSMGLAGGEQFFGPGTRLTVL.